This T cell receptor (beta chain) was sequenced during a study of blood T cell repertoires in COVID-19. For the study at large: Collection of acute and convalescent COVID-19 samples took place in the United States, Italy and Spain. PBMCs, B-cell-depleted T cells, or T cells were the source of the cDNA or gDNA that made up the material.

As originally analysed: Reference gene primer amplification yielded estimated nucleated cell counts. Assay: immunoSEQ multiplex PCR; the TCRdb copy retains only in-frame clones and omits some. The V and J calls and clone size were taken over from that table, and D and trimming were inferred from the DNA. The sample comprises 50,000 to 70,000 clones, roughly three quarters of which are singletons, and around 21% rests with the top ten. The TCR comes from a man aged 50-60 years with active or convalescent COVID-19. The sample comprised peripheral blood.

CDR3: CASESSTGNDQPQHF. The DNA of the CDR3 is TGTGCCAGCGAAAGCTCGACAGGGAACGATCAGCCCCAGCATTTT. J is TRBJ1-5 and V is TRBV6-5; 7 bases are shared with TRBD1. Trimming took 8 bases from V and 5 from J; bases not matched to a gene: 12. The CDR3 sequence is 15 residues long. CDR1 MNHEY and CDR2 SVGAGI come from the germline V gene.